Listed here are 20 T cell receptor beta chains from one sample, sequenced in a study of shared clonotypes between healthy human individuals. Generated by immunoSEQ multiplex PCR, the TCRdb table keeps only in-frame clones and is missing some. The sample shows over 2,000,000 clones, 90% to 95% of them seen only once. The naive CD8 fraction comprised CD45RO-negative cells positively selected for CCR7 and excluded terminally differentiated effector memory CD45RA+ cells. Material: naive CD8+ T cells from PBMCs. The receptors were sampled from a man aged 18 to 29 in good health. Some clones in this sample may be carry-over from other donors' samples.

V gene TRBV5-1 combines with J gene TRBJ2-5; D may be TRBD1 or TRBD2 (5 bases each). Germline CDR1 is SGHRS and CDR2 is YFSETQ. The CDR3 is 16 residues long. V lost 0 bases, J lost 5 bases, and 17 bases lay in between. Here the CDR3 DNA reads TGCGCCAGCAGCTTGGGAGATCCGGGACCACAGGAGACCCAGTACTTC. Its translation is CASSLGDPGPQETQYF.

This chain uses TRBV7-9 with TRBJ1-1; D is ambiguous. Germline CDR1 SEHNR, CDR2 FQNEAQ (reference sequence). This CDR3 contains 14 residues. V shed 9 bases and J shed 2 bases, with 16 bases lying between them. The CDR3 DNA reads TGTGCCAGTACGGGGTGGTCGGAAAACACTGAAGCTTTCTTT. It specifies CASTGWSENTEAFF.

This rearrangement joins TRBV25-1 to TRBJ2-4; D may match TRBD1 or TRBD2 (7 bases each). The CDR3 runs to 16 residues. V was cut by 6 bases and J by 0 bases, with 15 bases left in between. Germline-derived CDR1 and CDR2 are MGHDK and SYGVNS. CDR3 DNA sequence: TGTGCCAGCAGCCCAGGGGGGGGATTAGCCAAAAACATTCAGTACTTC. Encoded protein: CASSPGGGLAKNIQYF. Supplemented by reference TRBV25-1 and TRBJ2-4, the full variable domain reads EADIYQTPRYLVIGTGKKITLECSQTMGHDKMYWYQQDPGMELHLIHYSYGVNSTEKGDLSSESTVSRIRTEHFPLTLESARPSHTSQYLCASSPGGGLAKNIQYFGAGTRLSVL.

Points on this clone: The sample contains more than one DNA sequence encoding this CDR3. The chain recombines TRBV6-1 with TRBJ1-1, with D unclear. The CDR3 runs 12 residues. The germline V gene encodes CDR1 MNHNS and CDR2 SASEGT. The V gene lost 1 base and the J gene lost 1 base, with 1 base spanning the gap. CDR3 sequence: CASSEGNTEAFF. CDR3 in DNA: TGTGCCAGCAGTGAAGGGAACACTGAAGCTTTCTTT.

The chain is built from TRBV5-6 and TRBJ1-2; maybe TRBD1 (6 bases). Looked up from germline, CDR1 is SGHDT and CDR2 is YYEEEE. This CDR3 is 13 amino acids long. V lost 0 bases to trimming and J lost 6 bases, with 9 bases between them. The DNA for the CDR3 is TGTGCCAGCAGCTTGGTACAGGGCAATGGCTACACCTTC. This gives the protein CASSLVQGNGYTF.

The DNA of the CDR3 is TGTGCCAGCAGCTTATCTAGCGGGATAGACACCGGGGAGCTGTTTTTT. This gives the protein CASSLSSGIDTGELFF. The chain employs TRBV7-9 and TRBJ2-2; the match to TRBD2 covers 9 bases. Trimming took 2 bases from V and 3 from J; bases not matched to a gene: 4. The CDR3 consists of 16 residues. Germline CDR1 SEHNR, CDR2 FQNEAQ (reference sequence).

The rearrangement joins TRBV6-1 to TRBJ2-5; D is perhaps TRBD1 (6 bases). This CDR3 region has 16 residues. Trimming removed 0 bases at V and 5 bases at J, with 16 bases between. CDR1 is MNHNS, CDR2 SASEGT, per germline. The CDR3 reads CASSEADRRWLETQYF. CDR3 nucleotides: TGTGCCAGCAGTGAAGCTGACAGGCGTTGGTTGGAGACCCAGTACTTC.

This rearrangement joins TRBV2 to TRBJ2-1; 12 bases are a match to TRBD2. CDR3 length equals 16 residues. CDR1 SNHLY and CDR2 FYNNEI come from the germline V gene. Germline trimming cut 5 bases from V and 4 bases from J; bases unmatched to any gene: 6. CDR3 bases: TGTGCCAGCAGTCCACTAGCGGGAGGCCCTTACAATGAGCAGTTCTTC. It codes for CASSPLAGGPYNEQFF.

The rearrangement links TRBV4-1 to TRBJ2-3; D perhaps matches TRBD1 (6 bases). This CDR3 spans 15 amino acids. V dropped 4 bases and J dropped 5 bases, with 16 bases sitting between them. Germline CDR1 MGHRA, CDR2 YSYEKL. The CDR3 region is CASSPRPGEIDTQYF. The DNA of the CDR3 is TGCGCCAGCAGCCCCCGACCAGGGGAAATAGATACGCAGTATTTT.

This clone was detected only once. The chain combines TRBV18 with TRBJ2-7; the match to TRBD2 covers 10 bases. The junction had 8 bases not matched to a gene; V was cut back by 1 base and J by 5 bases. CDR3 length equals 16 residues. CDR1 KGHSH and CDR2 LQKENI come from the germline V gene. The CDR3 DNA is TGTGCCAGCTCACCACTTGCTAGCGGGAGTTTGGACGAGCAGTACTTC. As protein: CASSPLASGSLDEQYF.

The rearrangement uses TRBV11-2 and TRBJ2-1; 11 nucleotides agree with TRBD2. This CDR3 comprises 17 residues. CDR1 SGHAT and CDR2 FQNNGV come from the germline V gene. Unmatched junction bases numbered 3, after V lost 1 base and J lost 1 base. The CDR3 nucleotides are TGTGCCAGCAGCTTAGTTGCTAGCGGGAGGTCCTACAATGAGCAGTTCTTC. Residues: CASSLVASGRSYNEQFF. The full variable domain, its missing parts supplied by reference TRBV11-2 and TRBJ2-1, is EAGVAQSPRYKIIEKRQSVAFWCNPISGHATLYWYQQILGQGPKLLIQFQNNGVVDDSQLPKDRFSAERLKGVDSTLKIQPAKLEDSAVYLCASSLVASGRSYNEQFFGPGTRLTVL.

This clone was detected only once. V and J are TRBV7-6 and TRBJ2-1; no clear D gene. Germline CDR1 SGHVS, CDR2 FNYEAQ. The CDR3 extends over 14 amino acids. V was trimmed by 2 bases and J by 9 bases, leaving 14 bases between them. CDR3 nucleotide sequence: TGTGCCAGCAGCTTACGGACGTCCTCCGGTGAGCAGTTCTTC. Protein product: CASSLRTSSGEQFF.

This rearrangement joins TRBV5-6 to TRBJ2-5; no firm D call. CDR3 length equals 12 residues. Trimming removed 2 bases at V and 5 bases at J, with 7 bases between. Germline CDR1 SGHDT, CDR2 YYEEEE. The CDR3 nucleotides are TGTGCCAGCAGCTTTGGGAAGGAGACCCAGTACTTC. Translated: CASSFGKETQYF.

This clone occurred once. The CDR3 region is CASRARLAGEALGANVLTF. The CDR3 bases are TGCGCCAGCAGAGCTCGGCTAGCGGGAGAAGCCCTTGGGGCCAACGTCCTGACTTTC. This rearrangement joins TRBV4-3 to TRBJ2-6; 10 bases are shared with TRBD2. CDR1 is LGHNA and CDR2 is YSLEER in the germline V gene. The CDR3 consists of 19 residues. Trimming took 6 bases from V and 3 from J; bases not matched to a gene: 14.

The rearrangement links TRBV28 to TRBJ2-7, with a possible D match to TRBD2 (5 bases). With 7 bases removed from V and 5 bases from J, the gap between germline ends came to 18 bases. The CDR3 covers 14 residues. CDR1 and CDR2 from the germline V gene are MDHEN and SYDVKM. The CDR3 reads CASTEVFGEDEQYF. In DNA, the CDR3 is TGTGCCAGCACCGAGGTTTTCGGGGAAGACGAGCAGTACTTC.

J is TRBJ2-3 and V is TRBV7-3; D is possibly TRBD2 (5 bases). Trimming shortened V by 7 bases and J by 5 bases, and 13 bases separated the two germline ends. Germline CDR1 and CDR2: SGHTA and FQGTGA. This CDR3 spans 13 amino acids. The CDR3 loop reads CASTGIGVDTQYF. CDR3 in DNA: TGTGCCAGCACCGGGATCGGGGTAGATACGCAGTATTTT.

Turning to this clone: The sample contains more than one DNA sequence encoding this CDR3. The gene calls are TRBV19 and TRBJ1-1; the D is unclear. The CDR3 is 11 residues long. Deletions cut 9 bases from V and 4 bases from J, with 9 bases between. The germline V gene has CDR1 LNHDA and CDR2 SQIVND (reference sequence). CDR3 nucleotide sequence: TGTGCCAGCCGACGTGGCACTGAAGCTTTCTTT. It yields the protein CASRRGTEAFF.

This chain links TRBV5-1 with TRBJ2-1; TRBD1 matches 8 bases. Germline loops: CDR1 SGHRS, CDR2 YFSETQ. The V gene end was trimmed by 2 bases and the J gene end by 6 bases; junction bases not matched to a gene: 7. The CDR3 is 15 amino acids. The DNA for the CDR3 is TGCGCCAGCAGCTTCCGGCAGGGGGCCGCCAATGAGCAGTTCTTC. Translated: CASSFRQGAANEQFF.

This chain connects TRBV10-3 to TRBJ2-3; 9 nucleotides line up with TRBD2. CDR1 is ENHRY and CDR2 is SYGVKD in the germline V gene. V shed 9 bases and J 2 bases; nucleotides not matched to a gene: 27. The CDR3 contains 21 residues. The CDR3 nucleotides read TGTGCCATTACGCCCCGGGTCGCGGGAGGGCCCGAAATAAGGTACACAGATACGCAGTATTTT. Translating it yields CAITPRVAGGPEIRYTDTQYF.

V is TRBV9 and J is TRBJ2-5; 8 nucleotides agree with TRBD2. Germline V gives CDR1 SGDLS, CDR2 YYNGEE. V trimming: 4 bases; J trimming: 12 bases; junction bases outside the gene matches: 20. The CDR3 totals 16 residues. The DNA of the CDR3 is TGTGCCAGCAGCCCCACTGGGGGGTTGAGCGGGAGCCCGGAGTACTTC. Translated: CASSPTGGLSGSPEYF.